This T cell receptor (beta chain) was captured by sequencing in a study of blood T cell repertoires in COVID-19. Study background: Sites across the United States, Italy and Spain contributed samples from acute and convalescent COVID-19. Sample material is recorded as cDNA or gDNA derived from T cells, B-cell-depleted T cells, or PBMCs.

While infection was still active, Seattle patients were enrolled and then followed longitudinally. In the original analysis: For nucleated cells, counts were estimated from reference gene primer amplification. Clones were sequenced by immunoSEQ multiplex PCR, and TCRdb holds only the in-frame ones, with some missing. V, J and clone size derive from that table, while D and trimming were established from the DNA sequence. The data show 250,000 to 350,000 clones, with 80% to 95% seen just once and about 6.8% held by the top ten. The CDR3 totals 17 residues. Germline trimming cut 0 bases from V and 7 bases from J; bases unmatched to any gene: 10. Germline V gene data show CDR1 as LGHNA and CDR2 as YNFKEQ.

This receptor was identified in a woman aged 25 to 39 with COVID-19, enrolled during active disease. The sample consisted of peripheral blood. V is TRBV4-2 and J is TRBJ1-5; 9 bases match TRBD1. The CDR3 is CASSQDYPTGGNQPQHF. In nucleotides, the CDR3 is TGTGCCAGCAGCCAAGATTACCCGACAGGGGGGAACCAGCCCCAGCATTTT.